This passage covers 17 T cell receptor beta chains from one sample sequenced in a study of cytomegalovirus exposure and HLA in healthy donors. In the PCR, 60 Vbeta and 13 Jbeta primers were used. Measured with immunoSEQ multiplex PCR; TCRdb has only the in-frame clones, and not every one. The table records about 130,000 clones, more than 70% of them present only once. Sequences were obtained from PBMCs. These TCRs come from a man aged 25 to 45 in good health and CMV-seronegative.

This chain links TRBV28 with TRBJ1-2; 10 bases are a match to TRBD1. The ends lost 8 bases at V and 5 bases at J; junction bases unmatched: 8. The CDR3 runs 14 residues. Germline CDR1 is MDHEN and CDR2 is SYDVKM. CDR3 nucleotides: TGTGCCAGCCTGGCCTCGGACAGGGGGTATGGCTACACCTTC. Protein: CASLASDRGYGYTF.

This clone showed up just a few times. The chain carries TRBV6-6 and TRBJ1-2; D is perhaps TRBD1 (6 bases). V lost 0 bases and J lost 0, with 8 bases in between. Germline-derived CDR1 and CDR2 are MNHNY and SVGAGI (reference sequence). The CDR3 contains 15 residues. DNA for the CDR3: TGTGCCAGCAGTTACTCCGACAGGACTAACTATGGCTACACCTTC. Amino acid sequence: CASSYSDRTNYGYTF.

The table lists this clone with a few counts. The V call is TRBV5-4, the J call TRBJ1-2; D is possibly TRBD1 (5 bases). Germline V gene data show CDR1 as SGHNT and CDR2 as YYREEE (reference sequence). The length of the CDR3 is 15 residues. Trimming removed 4 bases from V and 5 bases from J, with 18 bases in between. CDR3 DNA sequence: TGTGCCAGCAGCCCTCTTGCAGGGTTACGGTATGGCTACACCTTC. Its protein is CASSPLAGLRYGYTF.

The chain combines TRBV11-2 with TRBJ2-5; D may be TRBD2 (5 bases). The CDR3 consists of 14 residues. Trimming removed 4 bases from V and 2 bases from J, with 11 bases in between. From germline, CDR1 is SGHAT and CDR2 FQNNGV. The CDR3: CASSSRLLQETQYF. Written as DNA, the CDR3 is TGTGCCAGCAGCTCCCGACTACTACAAGAGACCCAGTACTTC. Combining the CDR3 with reference TRBV11-2 and TRBJ2-5 gives the whole variable domain EAGVAQSPRYKIIEKRQSVAFWCNPISGHATLYWYQQILGQGPKLLIQFQNNGVVDDSQLPKDRFSAERLKGVDSTLKIQPAKLEDSAVYLCASSSRLLQETQYFGPGTRLLVL.

This clone was seen a few times. The V gene is TRBV5-6, the J gene TRBJ2-5; TRBD2 agrees at 11 bases. The V gene end was trimmed by 5 bases and the J gene end by 5 bases; junction bases not matched to a gene: 11. The CDR3 loop spans 16 amino acids. Germline CDR1 SGHDT, CDR2 YYEEEE. The CDR3, as DNA: TGTGCCAGCAGTTACCCTCTAGCGGGGGGTTCGGAGACCCAGTACTTC. Translating gives CASSYPLAGGSETQYF.

This chain connects TRBV28 to TRBJ1-6, with D perhaps matching TRBD1 (5 bases). The CDR3 loop spans 16 amino acids. Trimming left V 5 bases short and J 9 bases short, with 20 bases between. Germline lookup yields CDR1 MDHEN and CDR2 SYDVKM. DNA for the CDR3: TGTGCCAGCAGTACGCCCCTCGCAGGTAGGGGTTCACCCCTCCACTTT. Translating it yields CASSTPLAGRGSPLHF.

V usage is TRBV19 and J usage is TRBJ2-7; 8 nucleotides align to TRBD1. The CDR3 spans 13 residues. From germline, CDR1 is LNHDA and CDR2 SQIVND (reference sequence). The junction had 3 bases not matched to a gene; V was cut back by 5 bases and J by 3 bases. CDR3 sequence reads: CASSRTGLYEQYF. In DNA form, the CDR3 reads TGTGCCAGTAGTCGGACAGGGCTCTACGAGCAGTACTTC.

The CDR3 DNA follows: TGCGCCAGCAGGCGAACCGGACTATCCCGAGAGACCCAGTACTTC. Protein product: CASRRTGLSRETQYF. The chain has TRBV4-1 and TRBJ2-5, with a possible D match to TRBD2 (6 bases). The CDR3 length is 15 residues. Per the germline V gene, CDR1 is MGHRA and CDR2 is YSYEKL. V lost 6 bases and J 4 bases, leaving 18 bases between the germline ends.

A note on this clone: An end of the junction differs from the germline gene, which may be a read error. The J gene is TRBJ2-7, the V gene TRBV10-3; the match to TRBD1 covers 7 bases. The CDR3 consists of 14 residues. Germline loops: CDR1 ENHRY, CDR2 SYGVKD. The CDR3 spells CAISDGTARDGQHF. The CDR3 coding sequence is TGTGCCATCAGTGACGGGACAGCGAGAGACGGGCAGCACTTC.

J is TRBJ2-5 and V is TRBV5-1; TRBD1 might be the D (6 bases). Trimming removed 7 bases at V and 5 bases at J, with 21 bases between. CDR1 and CDR2 (germline): SGHRS, YFSETQ. The CDR3 consists of 15 residues. Here the CDR3 DNA reads TGCGCCAGCGGCTACAGGGAGTTCGAGCCGGAGACCCAGTACTTC. Translation: CASGYREFEPETQYF.

The chain combines TRBV4-3 with TRBJ2-5, with D tentatively TRBD1 (5 bases). The DNA end favors TRBJ2-7, so the J call may be wrong. CDR3 size: 14 residues. Germline V gene data show CDR1 as LGHNA and CDR2 as YSLEER. DNA for the CDR3: TGCGCCAGCAGCCAAGTGCAGGGCTCCTACGAGCAGTACTTC. Translating gives CASSQVQGSYEQYF.

V usage is TRBV20-1 and J usage is TRBJ1-2; D gene uncertain. Trimming took 4 bases from V and 8 from J, leaving 11 bases between them. Germline-derived CDR1 and CDR2 are DFQATT and SNEGSKA (reference sequence). The CDR3 length is 11 residues. Written as DNA, the CDR3 is TGCAGTGCTATTCACAGCTCGGGCTACACCTTC. Protein: CSAIHSSGYTF.

This chain joins TRBV5-6 and TRBJ1-2; D perhaps matches TRBD1 (5 bases). CDR1 and CDR2 (germline): SGHDT, YYEEEE. CDR3 length: 14 residues. V was clipped by 7 bases and J by 0 bases, with 13 bases between them. CDR3 DNA sequence: TGTGCCAGCGGCGGGGGGAGGGCTAACTATGGCTACACCTTC. Residues: CASGGGRANYGYTF.

The chain combines TRBV9 with TRBJ2-7; TRBD1 agrees at 10 bases. Trimming at V came to 4 bases and at J to 0 bases, leaving 4 bases not matched to a gene. Germline V gene sequence: CDR1 SGDLS, CDR2 YYNGEE. This CDR3 has 15 amino acids. CDR3 protein: CASSPTGGASYEQYF. In nucleotides, the CDR3 is TGTGCCAGCAGCCCGACAGGGGGCGCCTCCTACGAGCAGTACTTC.

V and J are TRBV7-2 and TRBJ1-1; tentatively, D is TRBD1 (5 bases). The V gene lost 5 bases and the J gene lost 11 bases, with 18 bases spanning the gap. Germline V CDR1 and CDR2: SGHTA, FQGNSA. The CDR3 length is 13 residues. This CDR3 is CASSPRSGVRAFF. CDR3 bases: TGTGCCAGCAGCCCCCGATCGGGGGTTCGGGCTTTCTTT.

The chain employs TRBV5-8 and TRBJ2-1; TRBD2 agrees at 7 bases. The CDR3 has 14 amino acids. J was trimmed by 9 bases and V by 1 base; bases with no gene match: 7. In germline, CDR1 is SGHTS, CDR2 YDEGEE. The CDR3 DNA is TGTGCCAGCAGCTTGCCGCGGGGGATCGGTGAGCAGTTCTTC. Translated: CASSLPRGIGEQFF.

The chain links TRBV6-6 to TRBJ2-5; TRBD2 might be the D (7 bases). CDR1 is MNHNY and CDR2 is SVGAGI in the germline V gene (reference sequence). V lost 4 bases to trimming and J lost 5 bases, with 14 bases between them. CDR3 size: 14 residues. The DNA of the CDR3 is TGTGCCAGCAGTTTGGTGGGGGGGCTTGAGACCCAGTACTTC. Translation gives CASSLVGGLETQYF.